This entry features one T cell receptor (beta chain) sequence. Under the authors' procedure: Amplification from reference gene primers served as the basis for estimated nucleated cell counts. Some clones are missing from TCRdb's copy, which holds only in-frame ones; the method was immunoSEQ multiplex PCR. Clone size and V and J calls were adopted from that table, with D and trimming inferred from the DNA. The repertoire holds under 100,000 clones, with approximately 86% as singletons. These data are taken from a study of blood T cell repertoires in COVID-19. Overall study context: Samples taken during acute and convalescent COVID-19 were collected in the United States, Italy and Spain. T cells, B-cell-depleted T cells, or PBMCs provided the cDNA or gDNA that served as material.

Followed longitudinally, the Seattle patients had been enrolled during active infection. The receptor's source is a woman of 80 years or more with COVID-19, enrolled during active disease. The sequenced sample was peripheral blood.

The CDR3 loop is CASRRQGGYTEAFF. CDR3 DNA sequence: TGTGCCAGCAGGCGACAGGGGGGGTACACTGAAGCTTTCTTT. The chain links TRBV25-1 to TRBJ1-1, with 9 bases identical to TRBD1. The V gene's germline CDR1 is MGHDK and CDR2 SYGVNS. This CDR3 spans 14 amino acids. The junction had 5 bases not matched to a gene; V was cut back by 6 bases and J by 3 bases.